Sequencing of this T cell receptor (beta chain) was carried out in a study of T cell repertoires in cytomegalovirus infection (dated by TCRdb to between 2017 and 2020). About the investigation overall: The peptide stimulations were aimed at well-studied HLA-B-restricted epitopes as well as recently identified HLA-C-restricted CMV epitopes, whose presentation resists viral immunomodulation. Because public TCR beta signatures pointed to carriage of CMV infection together with the matching HLA type, the HLA type of each donor mattered for the analysis.

Comments on this clonotype: The target of this receptor is not known. Base qualities are not provided; no much larger clone lies one nucleotide away.

The CDR3 starts with the cysteine, ends with the phenylalanine, and has 12 residues. Only the CDR3 DNA is retained, 36 bases long and in frame from the first base. Per the germline V gene, SGHRS is the CDR1 and YFSETQ is the CDR2. Between the V and J ends, shortened by 4 bases and 8 bases respectively, the junction contains 12 bases. Here is what the overall study found, with its caveats: In both this cohort and an independent cohort of some 370 donors, the cumulative frequency of public TCR beta family members distinguished carriers of CMV infection plus the relevant HLA type. The ex vivo response was dominated by HLA-C-restricted CMV-specific TCR beta clonotypes, and the single most frequent clonotype in two of eight donors was supplied by these HLA-C-restricted clonotypes.

This specimen's treatment or condition label, interpreted: in vitro stimulation with specific CMV peptide epitopes to enrich CMV-specific T cells. Sequencing used an Illumina HiSeq 1500. The public reads were reprocessed in TCRdb via fastp at Q25 and MiXCR, keeping in-frame beta chains. Every entry covers one CDR3 protein and lists the most common genes and DNA from its rows. This sample has roughly 860,000 distinct CDR3 sequences in its table, and around a third of those were observed once. Around 12% of the sample belongs to the ten largest clones. The receptor was isolated from a human donor in good health (CMV status not recorded). Some clones in this sample may be carry-over from other donors' samples. The sequencing used cultured CD8+ T cells from PBMCs, collected from culture after CMV antigen stimulation. The rearranged chain carries TRBV5-1 and TRBJ1-2; D gene: possibly TRBD1, on 5 matching bases. The sequence in DNA is TGCGCCAGCAGCAGTTTCAGGGACGGCTACACCTTC. The resulting protein is CASSSFRDGYTF.